This passage covers 11 T cell receptor beta chains from one sample sequenced in a study of cytomegalovirus exposure and HLA in healthy donors. Vbeta (60) and Jbeta (13) primers were used in the PCR. TCRdb's copy holds only in-frame clones and misses some; the assay was immunoSEQ multiplex PCR. The sample features around 210,000 clones, with over 0.95% in its top ten. The sample was PBMCs. The receptors derive from a girl aged 2 to 10 in good health and CMV-seropositive.

The chain couples TRBV5-1 to TRBJ2-1; the D gene is possibly TRBD2 (6 bases). The V end lost 2 bases, the J end lost 9 bases, and 12 bases lay between the germline ends. The germline V gene encodes CDR1 SGHRS and CDR2 YFSETQ. The CDR3 length is 13 residues. The chain's CDR3 is CASSFRLDAEQFF. As DNA, the CDR3 is TGCGCCAGCAGCTTTAGACTAGACGCTGAGCAGTTCTTC.

This chain joins TRBV10-2 and TRBJ2-7; 8 bases are shared with TRBD1. CDR3 length equals 13 residues. CDR1 is WSHSY, CDR2 SAAADI, per germline. V lost 8 bases to trimming and J lost 1 base; unmatched junction nucleotides: 4. The CDR3 DNA follows: TGCGCCAGCCGCCGGACAGGGTCCTACGAGCAGTACTTC. This codes for CASRRTGSYEQYF.

The chain combines TRBV5-4 with TRBJ2-3, with TRBD2 as a possible D gene (5 bases). The V gene lost 0 bases and the J gene lost 2 bases, with 10 bases spanning the gap. The CDR3 sequence is 15 residues long. Germline CDR1 SGHNT, CDR2 YYREEE (reference sequence). In DNA form, the CDR3 reads TGTGCCAGCAGCTTGGGAGGACTTTACACAGATACGCAGTATTTT. Protein sequence: CASSLGGLYTDTQYF. Drawing the rest from reference TRBV5-4 and TRBJ2-3, the complete variable domain is ETGVTQSPTHLIKTRGQQVTLRCSSQSGHNTVSWYQQALGQGPQFIFQYYREEENGRGNFPPRFSGLQFPNYSSELNVNALELDDSALYLCASSLGGLYTDTQYFGPGTRLTVL.

The J gene is TRBJ2-5, the V gene TRBV27; weak D call: TRBD1 (6 bases). V was clipped by 6 bases and J by 2 bases, with 13 bases between them. The CDR3 is 14 residues long. Germline CDR1 is MNHEY and CDR2 is SMNVEV (reference sequence). The CDR3 bases are TGTGCCAGCAGCCCAGGGGCGGAACAAGAGACCCAGTACTTC. This sequence encodes CASSPGAEQETQYF.

This chain connects TRBV28 to TRBJ2-7; the match to TRBD1 covers 7 bases. After removal of 6 bases from V and 2 bases from J, the junction contained 7 bases not matched to a gene. Germline lookup yields CDR1 MDHEN and CDR2 SYDVKM. CDR3 length: 14 residues. CDR3 residues: CASRKQGGAYEQYF. CDR3 DNA sequence: TGTGCCAGCAGAAAGCAAGGGGGCGCCTACGAGCAGTACTTC.

This rearrangement joins TRBV7-9 to TRBJ2-7; 9 nucleotides match TRBD2. V lost 5 bases to trimming and J lost 2 bases; unmatched junction nucleotides: 10. Germline V gene sequence: CDR1 SEHNR, CDR2 FQNEAQ (reference sequence). This CDR3 contains 16 residues. The CDR3, as DNA: TGTGCCAGCAGCACCGTAGCGGGAGTAGGCCCCTACGAGCAGTACTTC. Translated, it gives CASSTVAGVGPYEQYF.

The chain employs TRBV10-2 and TRBJ2-5, with 8 bases fitting TRBD1. The J call could be wrong; TRBJ2-7 is a better fit for the DNA end. Germline lookup yields CDR1 WSHSY and CDR2 SAAADI. The CDR3 runs 16 residues. CDR3 sequence (DNA): TGCGCCAGCAGTGAGTCATTGGGGACAGGTGCCTACGAGCAGTACTTC. Protein sequence: CASSESLGTGAYEQYF.

The genes are TRBV10-2 and TRBJ2-7; D gene ambiguous. The germline CDR1 and CDR2 sequences are WSHSY and SAAADI. Between the trimmed V and J ends, which lost 8 bases and 1 base, there was a span of 6 bases. There are 11 residues in the CDR3. The chain's CDR3 is CASSGSYEQYF. CDR3 coding DNA: TGCGCCAGCTCCGGGTCCTACGAGCAGTACTTC.

The rearrangement joins TRBV28 to TRBJ1-1; the D gene is possibly TRBD1 (5 bases). V was shortened by 2 bases and J by 3 bases, with 13 bases between the two germline ends. The CDR3 loop spans 15 amino acids. Germline assignment: CDR1 MDHEN and CDR2 SYDVKM. The DNA of the CDR3 is TGTGCCAGCAGTTTAAATCCCGCCAGGGACACTGAAGCTTTCTTT. It yields the protein CASSLNPARDTEAFF.

With regard to this clone: Other DNA sequences of this sample code for an identical CDR3. V usage is TRBV30 and J usage is TRBJ2-7; D remains unclear. Trimming pared 2 bases from V and 5 bases from J, leaving 7 bases between. The germline V gene has CDR1 GTSNPN and CDR2 SVGIG (reference sequence). The CDR3 runs 11 residues. CDR3 sequence reads: CAWSPLDEQYF. CDR3 sequence (DNA): TGTGCCTGGAGTCCCCTCGACGAGCAGTACTTC.

This chain uses TRBV21-1 with TRBJ2-7; the table's D gene call, TRBD2, was not cross checked with the DNA. TRBV21-1 constitutes a pseudogene. The CDR3 runs to 17 residues. CDR3 region: CASSKEAGGPRVYEQYF. Here the CDR3 DNA reads TGTGCCAGCAGCAAAGAAGCGGGAGGGCCAAGGGTCTACGAGCAGTACTTC.